The TCR beta chain under discussion was sequenced for a study of T cell repertoires in aging, cancer and after chemotherapy. Study-level information: Healthy donor repertoires were recorded over several months to years and showed clear clonal overlap. General study findings and limits: No conclusions about immunological memory after chemotherapy can be drawn from the repertoire data. In cancer patients, declining TCR diversity with age involved lost richness and lost evenness. Compared with age-matched healthy donors, untreated hematological or solid cancer patients showed higher blood TCR clonality.

As regards this clonotype: Its antigen is not known.

TCR beta rearrangements were amplified from peripheral blood genomic DNA. TRB rearrangements spanning V, D and J were amplified using mixed TRB-A/B primers. TCRdb ran MiXCR on the multiplex PCR reads and lists one entry per CDR3 protein. The sample yields about 5,700 distinct CDR3 sequences, around two fifths seen once. Per germline, CDR1 KGHSH and CDR2 LQKENI. There are 12 residues in the CDR3. Unmatched junction bases numbered 3, after V lost 4 bases and J lost 6 bases. The source material was blood. V is TRBV18 and J is TRBJ2-7, with TRBD1 matching 7 bases. This clonotype originated in a human donor in good health. DNA for the CDR3: TGTGCCAGCTCACTCGGGACAGTCGAGCAGTACTTC. Protein: CASSLGTVEQYF.